The clone carrying this T cell receptor beta chain was observed a single time. Source study methods: Reference gene primer amplification yielded estimated nucleated cell counts. Clones were read by immunoSEQ multiplex PCR, and TCRdb kept only the in-frame ones, dropping some. V, J and clone size are those of that table, while D and trimming were read from the DNA. The sample lists under 200,000 clones; approximately 90% were seen once. CDR3 length: 15 amino acids. The germline V gene has CDR1 LNHNV and CDR2 YYDKDF (reference sequence). Trimming pared 5 bases from V and 3 bases from J, leaving 16 bases between. This specimen belongs to a study of blood T cell repertoires in COVID-19. As for the study in general: COVID-19 samples collected from the United States, Italy and Spain covered acute and convalescent phases. In each case, the material was cDNA or gDNA derived from T cells, B-cell-depleted T cells, or PBMCs.

The source of this sequence is a man between 18 and 35 years old with acute or convalescent COVID-19. The sample was peripheral blood. This chain links TRBV15 with TRBJ1-2; D not certain. The CDR3 sequence is CATSLEPGEDYGYTF. The DNA for the CDR3 is TGTGCCACCAGCCTGGAACCGGGTGAGGACTATGGCTACACCTTC.